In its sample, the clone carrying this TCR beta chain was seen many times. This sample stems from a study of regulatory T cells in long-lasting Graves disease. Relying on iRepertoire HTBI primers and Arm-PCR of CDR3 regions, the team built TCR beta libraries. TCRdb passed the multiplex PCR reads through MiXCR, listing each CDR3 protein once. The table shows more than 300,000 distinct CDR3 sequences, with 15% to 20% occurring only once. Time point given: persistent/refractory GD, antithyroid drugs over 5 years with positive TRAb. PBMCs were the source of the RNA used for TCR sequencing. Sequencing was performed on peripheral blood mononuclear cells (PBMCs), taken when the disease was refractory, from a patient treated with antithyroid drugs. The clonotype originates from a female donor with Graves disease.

This chain's CDR3 is CASMGDRANEKLFF. CDR3 DNA: TGTGCCAGCATGGGTGACAGGGCGAATGAAAAACTGTTTTTT. V usage is TRBV2 and J usage is TRBJ1-4, with TRBD1 identical over 7 bases. CDR3 length equals 14 residues. Germline V CDR1 and CDR2: SNHLY, FYNNEI. With V trimmed by 7 bases and J by 5 bases, 7 bases remained unmatched.